Each of the 17 T cell receptor beta chains below was sequenced from the same sample in a study of blood T cell repertoires in COVID-19. Generated by immunoSEQ multiplex PCR, the TCRdb table keeps only in-frame clones and is missing some. In the table there are about 170,000 clones, approximately 84% of which are singletons. The specimen was peripheral blood. The receptor source for this set is a human donor with acute or convalescent COVID-19. The donor label of this sample is uncertain.

This clone has just a few counts. V gene TRBV5-1 combines with J gene TRBJ1-2; 8 bases line up with TRBD1. From germline, CDR1 is SGHRS and CDR2 YFSETQ. The CDR3 loop spans 16 amino acids. Trimming took 4 bases from V and 8 from J; bases not matched to a gene: 16. As DNA, the CDR3 is TGCGCCAGCAGCCCCGTCCAGGGGGCTGAAATTGGGGGCTACACCTTC. Residues: CASSPVQGAEIGGYTF.

The J gene is TRBJ1-2, the V gene TRBV27; tentatively, D is TRBD1 (5 bases). The CDR3 runs to 13 residues. Germline loops: CDR1 MNHEY, CDR2 SMNVEV (reference sequence). With 3 bases removed from V and 4 bases from J, the gap between germline ends came to 9 bases. CDR3 in amino acids: CASSFGGTYGYTF. The CDR3 region has the DNA TGTGCCAGCAGTTTTGGGGGGACCTATGGCTACACCTTC.

V and J are TRBV29-1 and TRBJ2-1; D not resolved. Looked up from germline, CDR1 is SQVTM and CDR2 is ANQGSEA. Trimming removed 4 bases from V and 0 bases from J, with 7 bases in between. There are 13 residues in the CDR3. CDR3 sequence reads: CSVGHSSYNEQFF. CDR3 bases: TGCAGCGTTGGACACTCCTCCTACAATGAGCAGTTCTTC.

This chain uses TRBV2 with TRBJ1-5; TRBD1 matches 8 bases. The V and J ends lost 2 bases and 2 bases, in that order; junction bases with no gene match: 2. The CDR3 totals 15 residues. Looked up from germline, CDR1 is SNHLY and CDR2 is FYNNEI. CDR3 sequence: CASSEQGAGNQPQHF. DNA of the CDR3: TGTGCCAGCAGTGAACAGGGGGCAGGCAATCAGCCCCAGCATTTT.

The chain joins TRBV3-1 (or the pseudogene TRBV3-2) to TRBJ2-3; a weak D match, TRBD2 (6 bases). Germline V lookup: CDR1 LGHDT, CDR2 YNNKEL (reference sequence). V shed 5 bases and J shed 3 bases, with 18 bases lying between them. The CDR3 is 16 amino acids. Here the CDR3 reads CASSYRGTRRTDTQYF. The CDR3 DNA is TGTGCCAGCAGCTATCGCGGGACCCGAAGGACAGATACGCAGTATTTT.

This rearrangement joins TRBV30 to TRBJ1-2, with TRBD1 as a possible D gene (5 bases). V gave up 3 bases and J gave up 5 bases, with 16 bases separating them. The CDR3 contains 14 residues. From germline, CDR1 is GTSNPN and CDR2 SVGIG (reference sequence). The CDR3 nucleotides are TGTGCCTGGAGCTCCGGGACTGTTTCATATGGCTACACCTTC. It specifies CAWSSGTVSYGYTF.

This clone was counted between two and nine times. The chain couples TRBV21-1 to TRBJ1-5; the D segment call TRBD1 is taken from the table without a DNA check. TRBV21-1 is listed as a pseudogene. The CDR3 runs 14 residues. The CDR3 loop reads CASSKAQGHQPQHF. CDR3 coding DNA: TGTGCCAGCAGCAAAGCACAGGGCCATCAGCCCCAGCATTTT.

The chain carries TRBV7-3 and TRBJ2-2, with D tentatively TRBD2 (5 bases). The V gene's germline CDR1 is SGHTA and CDR2 FQGTGA. Trimming left V 8 bases short and J 1 base short, with 11 bases between. This CDR3 comprises 14 residues. DNA of the CDR3: TGTGCCAGCCATGTAGGAGGGAACACCGGGGAGCTGTTTTTT. This translates into CASHVGGNTGELFF.

The chain combines TRBV6-5 with TRBJ2-5, with D maybe TRBD2 (5 bases). From germline, CDR1 is MNHEY and CDR2 SVGAGI. The CDR3 spans 14 residues. V was pared by 5 bases and J by 2 bases, with 12 bases between. The CDR3 reads CASSSGRNQETQYF. CDR3 DNA: TGTGCCAGCAGTAGCGGACGGAATCAAGAGACCCAGTACTTC.

The rearrangement joins TRBV4-1 to TRBJ2-2; TRBD1 aligns across 7 bases. Germline lookup yields CDR1 MGHRA and CDR2 YSYEKL. The ends lost 1 base at V and 7 bases at J; junction bases unmatched: 6. This CDR3 comprises 15 residues. CDR3: CASSQADRVDGELFF. DNA for the CDR3: TGCGCCAGCAGCCAAGCCGACAGGGTAGACGGGGAGCTGTTTTTT.

The CDR3 DNA reads as TGTGCCACCAGCAGAGGGGGCCCTAATGAAAAACTGTTTTTT. Its protein is CATSRGGPNEKLFF. The chain links TRBV15 to TRBJ1-4; a possible D gene is TRBD1 (5 bases). This CDR3 is 14 amino acids long. Germline CDR1 LNHNV, CDR2 YYDKDF (reference sequence). The V end was cut by 1 base, the J end by 3 bases, with 6 bases between.

V gene TRBV2 combines with J gene TRBJ2-7, with TRBD1 as a possible D gene (6 bases). The CDR3 is 15 residues long. Between the trimmed V and J ends, which lost 7 bases and 2 bases, there was a span of 18 bases. The germline CDR1 and CDR2 sequences are SNHLY and FYNNEI. The CDR3 reads CASTPLQGRAYEQYF. In DNA form, the CDR3 reads TGTGCCAGCACCCCACTACAGGGCCGGGCCTACGAGCAGTACTTC.

This rearrangement joins TRBV10-3 to TRBJ2-1; tentative D call: TRBD2 (5 bases). Germline values: CDR1 ENHRY, CDR2 SYGVKD. Trimming left V 3 bases short and J 1 base short, with 10 bases between. The CDR3 sequence is 15 residues long. The DNA for the CDR3 is TGTGCCATCAGTGAAGAGGGCGGGTCCTACAATGAGCAGTTCTTC. Residues: CAISEEGGSYNEQFF.

The chain uses TRBV5-1 and TRBJ1-1; 7 bases align to TRBD1. The CDR3 length is 15 residues. Germline V gene sequence: CDR1 SGHRS, CDR2 YFSETQ. After removal of 4 bases from V and 4 bases from J, the junction contained 10 bases not matched to a gene. CDR3 loop: CASSPEGQASTEAFF. CDR3 sequence (DNA): TGCGCCAGCAGCCCCGAAGGACAGGCTAGCACTGAAGCTTTCTTT.

CDR3 sequence reads: CASSFGQDTEAFF. The CDR3 nucleotides read TGTGCCAGCAGCTTCGGACAAGACACTGAAGCTTTCTTT. The chain joins TRBV7-2 to TRBJ1-1; D perhaps matches TRBD1 (5 bases). Trimming took off 3 bases at V and 3 bases at J, with 8 bases between the two ends. The CDR3 contains 13 residues. The germline V gene has CDR1 SGHTA and CDR2 FQGNSA.

The CDR3: CASTGGLTLTQYF. The CDR3 DNA follows: TGTGCCAGTACGGGGGGACTAACTCTTACGCAGTATTTT. The chain is built from TRBV12-3 or TRBV12-4 and TRBJ2-3; TRBD2 matches at 7 bases. Trimming took 9 bases from V and 8 from J; bases not matched to a gene: 11. This CDR3 region has 13 residues.

CDR3 DNA: TGTGCCAGCACATCAGCCGGGACAGGAGGGGATGGCTACACCTTC. It yields the protein CASTSAGTGGDGYTF. V usage is TRBV6-5 and J usage is TRBJ1-2, with 8 bases matching TRBD1. The CDR3 totals 15 residues. The trim removed 7 bases at V and 6 bases at J, leaving 13 bases unmatched. Germline V gives CDR1 MNHEY, CDR2 SVGAGI.